This TCR beta chain emerged from a study of cytomegalovirus exposure and HLA in healthy donors. On this clone itself: Its specificity is unknown.

The PCR ran on 60 Vbeta and 13 Jbeta primers. Measured with immunoSEQ multiplex PCR; TCRdb has only the in-frame clones, and not every one. Of approximately 70,000 clones listed, approximately 74% are singletons. Study results and limitations: A later analysis showed TCR association rates differing by HLA locus, peaking at DRB1 and lowest at HLA-C. The majority of CMV-associated TCR beta chains were reported as apparently HLA-restricted in a later analysis.

The sequenced sample was PBMCs. The receptor comes from a woman younger than 45 in good health and CMV-seropositive.

DNA of the CDR3: TGTGCCAGCAGCTTAGTGCGGGGGACGAACACCGGGGAGCTGTTTTTT. This gives the protein CASSLVRGTNTGELFF. The gene calls are TRBV7-8 and TRBJ2-2; the match to TRBD2 covers 7 bases. The V gene's germline CDR1 is SGHVS and CDR2 FQNEAQ. The J segment lost 0 bases and the V segment lost 1 base, leaving 2 bases of the junction unmatched. The length of the CDR3 is 16 residues.